Below, 13 T cell receptor beta chains from the same sample are listed, as sequenced in a study of blood T cell repertoires in COVID-19. TCRdb's copy holds only in-frame clones and misses some; the assay was immunoSEQ multiplex PCR. The sample carries fewer than 85,000 clones, approximately 88% recorded once. Input material: peripheral blood. Receptors originate from a man aged 55 to 70 with acute or convalescent COVID-19.

The J gene is TRBJ1-5, the V gene TRBV30, with D tentatively TRBD1 (6 bases). The CDR3 covers 15 residues. Trimming removed 2 bases at V and 4 bases at J, with 15 bases between. Germline values: CDR1 GTSNPN, CDR2 SVGIG (reference sequence). CDR3: CAWSTFGTQNQPQHF. CDR3 nucleotides: TGTGCCTGGAGTACGTTCGGGACACAGAATCAGCCCCAGCATTTT. Complete variable domain (other parts from reference TRBV30 and TRBJ1-5): SQTIHQWPATLVQPVGSPLSLECTVEGTSNPNLYWYRQAAGRGLQLLFYSVGIGQISSEVPQNLSASRPQDRQFILSSKKLLLSDSGFYLCAWSTFGTQNQPQHFGDGTRLSIL.

V is TRBV19 and J is TRBJ2-5; D may be TRBD2 (6 bases). V was cut by 5 bases and J by 4 bases, with 11 bases left in between. CDR1 is LNHDA and CDR2 is SQIVND in the germline V gene (reference sequence). The CDR3 contains 13 residues. The CDR3 region has the DNA TGTGCCAGTAGTCCGGAGGGTGGAGAGACCCAGTACTTC. Protein sequence: CASSPEGGETQYF.

This chain connects TRBV9 to TRBJ2-1; 7 bases match TRBD2. V dropped 0 bases and J dropped 1; count of bases not matched to a gene: 4. Germline CDR1 SGDLS, CDR2 YYNGEE. The CDR3 covers 16 residues. CDR3 in amino acids: CASSVDPSGSYNEQFF. The CDR3 DNA follows: TGTGCCAGCAGCGTAGATCCTAGCGGATCCTACAATGAGCAGTTCTTC.

This chain joins TRBV18 and TRBJ1-1; TRBD1 might be the D (6 bases). This CDR3 is built from 13 residues. Looked up from germline, CDR1 is KGHSH and CDR2 is LQKENI. The V gene lost 6 bases and the J gene lost 4 bases, with 12 bases spanning the gap. The CDR3 sequence is CASSRTGRTEAFF. The CDR3 nucleotides are TGTGCCAGCTCTCGAACAGGGCGCACTGAAGCTTTCTTT. The variable domain in full, completed from reference TRBV18 and TRBJ1-1, reads NAGVMQNPRHLVRRRGQEARLRCSPMKGHSHVYWYRQLPEEGLKFMVYLQKENIIDESGMPKERFSAEFPKEGPSILRIQQVVRGDSAAYFCASSRTGRTEAFFGQGTRLTVV.

The chain employs TRBV15 and TRBJ2-7, with TRBD2 matching over 10 bases. Unmatched junction bases numbered 11, after V lost 6 bases and J lost 6 bases. The CDR3 is made up of 15 amino acids. Per the germline V gene, CDR1 is LNHNV and CDR2 is YYDKDF (reference sequence). In DNA form, the CDR3 reads TGTGCCACCAGTATAGAGCGGGGGGGGTCTGTCGAGCAGTACTTC. Translated: CATSIERGGSVEQYF.

The chain joins TRBV29-1 to TRBJ1-2; D unresolved. The CDR3 loop spans 14 amino acids. Germline CDR1 is SQVTM and CDR2 is ANQGSEA. Trimming removed 3 bases at V and 2 bases at J, with 13 bases between. CDR3 amino acids: CSVEGSGLNYGYTF. DNA for the CDR3: TGCAGCGTTGAGGGGTCCGGACTGAACTATGGCTACACCTTC. Complete variable domain (other parts from reference TRBV29-1 and TRBJ1-2): SAVISQKPSRDICQRGTSLTIQCQVDSQVTMMFWYRQQPGQSLTLIATANQGSEATYESGFVIDKFPISRPNLTFSTLTVSNMSPEDSSIYLCSVEGSGLNYGYTFGSGTRLTVV.

The chain's CDR3 is CASSFLSYNEQFF. The CDR3 DNA reads TGTGCCAGCAGCTTTCTTTCCTACAATGAGCAGTTCTTC. The J gene is TRBJ2-1, the V gene TRBV5-4; D is unresolved. The CDR3 consists of 13 residues. Looked up from germline, CDR1 is SGHNT and CDR2 is YYREEE (reference sequence). With 2 bases removed from V and 1 base from J, the gap between germline ends came to 4 bases.

J is TRBJ1-1 and V is TRBV29-1; 10 bases agree with TRBD1. This CDR3 is 15 amino acids long. The trim removed 7 bases at V and 1 base at J, leaving 9 bases unmatched. The germline gives CDR1 SQVTM, CDR2 ANQGSEA. The CDR3 DNA sequence: TGCAGCGACTATCCGACAGGGGGCGGGAACACTGAAGCTTTCTTT. Translation: CSDYPTGGGNTEAFF.

This clone was observed once. The chain has TRBV6-5 and TRBJ1-1; tentative D call: TRBD1 (5 bases). With 6 bases removed from V and 4 bases from J, the gap between germline ends came to 9 bases. The CDR3 is 12 residues long. CDR1 and CDR2 (germline): MNHEY, SVGAGI. The CDR3 DNA is TGTGCCAGCAGCCGCGGGACCACTGAAGCTTTCTTT. Its translation: CASSRGTTEAFF.

This clone was found a few times. This chain uses TRBV5-1 with TRBJ2-3, with TRBD2 matching 13 bases. The CDR3 totals 18 residues. Germline CDR1 and CDR2: SGHRS and YFSETQ. The V gene end was trimmed by 4 bases and the J gene end by 0 bases; junction bases not matched to a gene: 8. The CDR3 DNA is TGCGCCAGCAGCGGAACGGGACTAGCGGGGATTAGCACAGATACGCAGTATTTT. Its protein is CASSGTGLAGISTDTQYF.

This clone was detected once. The V and J genes are TRBV27 and TRBJ2-3; D possibly corresponds to TRBD1 (5 bases). The CDR3 is 16 residues long. Germline V CDR1 and CDR2: MNHEY, SMNVEV (reference sequence). Deletions cut 5 bases from V and 5 bases from J, with 20 bases between. CDR3 nucleotides: TGTGCCAGCAGTAGTCGACAGTTATTAGGTGGAGATACGCAGTATTTT. This encodes CASSSRQLLGGDTQYF.

The chain has TRBV18 and TRBJ2-5; TRBD2 might be the D (6 bases). The ends were cut back, 2 bases at V and 2 bases at J, with 12 bases in the middle. From germline, CDR1 is KGHSH and CDR2 LQKENI. The CDR3 sequence is 15 residues long. The CDR3 protein is CASSPRRDVQETQYF. The CDR3 coding sequence is TGTGCCAGCTCACCAAGGCGGGACGTACAAGAGACCCAGTACTTC.

The CDR3 DNA is TGTGCCACCAGCAGTTCAGCGGGGGGCTACGAGCAGTACTTC. Translated, it gives CATSSSAGGYEQYF. The rearrangement joins TRBV15 to TRBJ2-7, with 9 bases identical to TRBD2. Germline CDR1 is LNHNV and CDR2 is YYDKDF (reference sequence). With 3 bases clipped from V and 3 bases from J, the junction kept 3 bases outside the gene matches. CDR3 length: 14 amino acids.